Reported below is one T cell receptor beta chain. This clone came up a few times. The antigen it binds to is not known. No much larger clone exists at a distance of one base, and base qualities are not known. This sample stems from a study of blood T cell repertoires in COVID-19 (dated by TCRdb to about 2020). Some background on the complete study: Collaborator samples came from the United States, Italy and Spain and covered acute and convalescent phases of COVID-19. The repertoires were released in a freely available public database intended as a resource for research on the immune response to SARS-CoV-2. Deeply sampled blood TCRbeta repertoires from subjects exposed to, actively infected with, or recovered from COVID-19 were included in the dataset. The samples were drawn from the first 160 participants of the ongoing ImmuneRACE study and from roughly 1,300 subjects provided by 6 global collaborators. Where HLA class I and class II types were available, the types were taken from metadata supplied by the sample provider, not from assay-based typing. The material from the prospective study consisted of cDNA or gDNA derived from T cells, B-cell-depleted T cells, or PBMCs. Nearly every sample came with metadata listing a de-identified subject ID, COVID-19 status, age in years and sex.

On the study overall, not on this receptor specifically: The amount of clinical and demographic metadata varied by source and participant and was provided uncurated.

The V end gives up 7 bases and the J end 12 bases, leaving 13 bases in the junction not matched to a gene. The germline V gene yields SGHTA for CDR1 and FQGNSA for CDR2. Reading from cysteine to phenylalanine, the CDR3 counts 13 amino acids. Only the CDR3 DNA stays, 39 bases, in frame from base 1. The collaborating institutions used their own protocols to collect whole blood in K2EDTA tubes. Collaborator samples were shipped for TCRbeta analysis as frozen whole blood, isolated PBMCs, or DNA extracted from either sample type. TCRbeta CDR3 regions were amplified from genomic DNA by means of the immunoSEQ Assay, a bias-controlled multiplex PCR. The authors' analysis ran thus. Within the assay, amplification of reference gene primers was used to estimate how many nucleated cells each sample contained. To quantify the absolute abundance of each unique TCRbeta CDR3 rearrangement, sequence reads were collapsed and filtered. Productive Simpson clonality was computed per sample as the square root of Simpson's diversity index over productive rearrangements. Drawn from immuneACCESS, this table holds only the in-frame rearrangements with V and J called that TCRdb kept. Clones are partly lost; checked studies trace under half to an unresolved V gene and leave the rest unexplained. V, J and clone size reflect that table, while D and trimming were determined from the DNA. Across this sample there are over 55,000 clones, with about 90% seen only once. The ten largest clones take up approximately 8% of the sample.

The chain uses TRBV7-2 and TRBJ2-7, and 9 bases in between align with TRBD2. The source of this sequence is a man aged 50-59 years with active COVID-19. Sequenced material: peripheral blood. CDR3 sequence: CASTDGLAIKAYF. In nucleotides, the sequence is TGTGCCAGCACCGACGGACTAGCGATTAAGGCGTACTTC.